One sample yielded the 23 T cell receptor beta chains listed below, sequenced in a study of control samples from healthy donors and cancer patients. Assay used: immunoSEQ multiplex PCR; TCRdb lists only in-frame clones, some missing. Its table lists 150,000 to 200,000 clones. The sequencing sample was made of blood. The receptors shown here come from a woman aged 25 to 39 in good health.

The chain couples TRBV28 to TRBJ1-4; perhaps TRBD1 as D (6 bases). Trimming removed 6 bases from V and 8 bases from J, with 22 bases in between. CDR1 and CDR2 from the germline V gene are MDHEN and SYDVKM. This CDR3 comprises 16 residues. CDR3 in amino acids: CASSPLRTGFMEKLFF. DNA for the CDR3: TGTGCCAGCAGCCCGCTTCGAACAGGGTTTATGGAAAAACTGTTTTTT.

The DNA of the CDR3 is TGTGCCAGCAGCCGCAAATTTGGAAACACCATATATTTT. This sequence encodes CASSRKFGNTIYF. J is TRBJ1-3 and V is TRBV4-2; D is undetermined. V was pared by 4 bases and J by 3 bases, with 7 bases between. Germline CDR1 and CDR2: LGHNA and YNFKEQ. The CDR3 is 13 amino acids.

The chain carries TRBV25-1 and TRBJ2-7; D is uncertain. The ends were cut back, 8 bases at V and 5 bases at J, with 19 bases in the middle. Looked up from germline, CDR1 is MGHDK and CDR2 is SYGVNS. CDR3 size: 14 residues. Here the CDR3 reads CASGVLGVENEQYF. The CDR3, as DNA: TGTGCCAGCGGAGTACTTGGTGTGGAGAACGAGCAGTACTTC.

V and J are TRBV27 and TRBJ2-3, with 7 bases identical to TRBD1. Germline V gives CDR1 MNHEY, CDR2 SMNVEV (reference sequence). V shed 4 bases, J shed 3 bases, and the junction held 10 bases outside the gene matches. The CDR3 totals 16 residues. CDR3 sequence (DNA): TGTGCCAGCAGTTCGGACAGGCGGCTCGGGACAGATACGCAGTATTTT. Translating gives CASSSDRRLGTDTQYF.

The gene calls are TRBV18 and TRBJ1-1; the match to TRBD1 covers 9 bases. The germline CDR1 and CDR2 sequences are KGHSH and LQKENI. V was pared by 6 bases and J by 4 bases, with 6 bases of the junction left unmatched. The CDR3 loop spans 14 amino acids. This chain's CDR3 is CASSSGTGFTEAFF. The CDR3, as DNA: TGTGCCAGCTCGTCCGGGACAGGGTTCACTGAAGCTTTCTTT.

The chain couples TRBV19 to TRBJ1-1, with unresolved D. The CDR3 runs to 13 residues. The ends were cut back, 6 bases at V and 1 base at J, with 9 bases in the middle. Germline CDR1 is LNHDA and CDR2 is SQIVND (reference sequence). CDR3 sequence (DNA): TGTGCCAGTAGGTTAGTATCGAACACTGAAGCTTTCTTT. Encoded protein: CASRLVSNTEAFF.

V usage is TRBV4-1 and J usage is TRBJ1-5, with D uncertain. The V end was cut by 0 bases, the J end by 2 bases, with 14 bases between. Germline loops: CDR1 MGHRA, CDR2 YSYEKL. This CDR3 contains 17 residues. CDR3 protein: CASSQEVRFFGNQPQHF. CDR3 sequence (DNA): TGCGCCAGCAGCCAAGAGGTAAGGTTCTTCGGCAATCAGCCCCAGCATTTT.

The chain joins TRBV27 to TRBJ2-7; D may be TRBD1 (5 bases). Trimming removed 6 bases from V and 6 bases from J, with 18 bases in between. This CDR3 has 14 residues. CDR1 and CDR2 from the germline V gene are MNHEY and SMNVEV (reference sequence). This CDR3 is CASSPATVQLEQYF. In nucleotides, the CDR3 is TGTGCCAGCAGCCCTGCGACAGTTCAGCTCGAGCAGTACTTC.

This rearrangement joins TRBV6-2 or TRBV6-3 to TRBJ2-7, with D tentatively TRBD1 (5 bases). The V gene's germline CDR1 is MNHEY and CDR2 SVGEGT. CDR3 length: 12 amino acids. With 2 bases removed from V and 6 bases from J, the gap between germline ends came to 8 bases. The DNA of the CDR3 is TGTGCCAGCAGTTACGGGGCAACCGAGCAGTACTTC. It is translated as CASSYGATEQYF.

The rearrangement uses TRBV6-2 or TRBV6-3 and TRBJ1-5; possibly TRBD1 for D (5 bases). This CDR3 has 16 residues. V was cut by 0 bases and J by 2 bases, with 11 bases left in between. In germline, CDR1 is MNHEY, CDR2 SVGEGT. The CDR3 here is CASSYSRGAGNQPQHF. CDR3 nucleotides: TGTGCCAGCAGTTACTCGAGAGGGGCCGGCAATCAGCCCCAGCATTTT.

This sequence joins TRBV2 and TRBJ1-6; D not certain. This CDR3 has 15 residues. V was clipped by 5 bases and J by 9 bases, with 17 bases between them. From germline, CDR1 is SNHLY and CDR2 FYNNEI. CDR3 sequence (DNA): TGTGCCAGCAGTTCGCCTCGGGCATCAATTTCACCCCTCCACTTT. This codes for CASSSPRASISPLHF.

The J gene is TRBJ1-1, the V gene TRBV28, with a weak D call TRBD1 (5 bases). V shed 2 bases and J shed 11 bases, with 12 bases lying between them. The CDR3 is made up of 12 amino acids. Germline V gene lookup returns CDR1 MDHEN and CDR2 SYDVKM. Here the CDR3 reads CASSLMGVAAFF. For the CDR3, the DNA is TGTGCCAGCAGTTTAATGGGGGTGGCGGCTTTCTTT.

V gene TRBV4-2 combines with J gene TRBJ1-2, with 8 bases identical to TRBD1. The germline V gene encodes CDR1 LGHNA and CDR2 YNFKEQ. With V trimmed by 1 base and J by 6 bases, 4 bases remained unmatched. There are 14 residues in the CDR3. CDR3 sequence reads: CASSQGDRKDGYTF. The CDR3 region has the DNA TGTGCCAGCAGCCAAGGGGACAGGAAGGATGGCTACACCTTC.

This sequence joins TRBV6-5 and TRBJ2-3; tentatively, D is TRBD2 (5 bases). The germline gives CDR1 MNHEY, CDR2 SVGAGI. The V end lost 10 bases, the J end lost 4 bases, and 9 bases lay between the germline ends. CDR3 length: 11 residues. The CDR3 reads CAILRADTQYF. DNA of the CDR3: TGTGCCATCCTGCGGGCAGATACGCAGTATTTT.

The chain links TRBV28 to TRBJ2-3; possibly TRBD1 or TRBD2 for D (6 bases each). Looked up from germline, CDR1 is MDHEN and CDR2 is SYDVKM. This CDR3 is 14 amino acids long. Between the trimmed V and J ends, which lost 3 bases and 1 base, there was a span of 8 bases. The CDR3 coding sequence is TGTGCCAGCAGTTTGGAGGGGGGCACAGATACGCAGTATTTT. Its translation is CASSLEGGTDTQYF.

The V and J genes are TRBV4-2 and TRBJ1-1; no firm D call. The CDR3 sequence is 15 residues long. CDR1 LGHNA and CDR2 YNFKEQ come from the germline V gene. V was clipped by 2 bases and J by 0 bases, with 10 bases between them. The CDR3 region is CASSQYETMNTEAFF. CDR3 DNA: TGTGCCAGCAGCCAATACGAGACCATGAACACTGAAGCTTTCTTT.

The chain uses TRBV6-5 and TRBJ2-1; 7 bases are a match to TRBD2. Unmatched junction bases numbered 12, after V lost 6 bases and J lost 10 bases. This CDR3 has 14 amino acids. Germline loops: CDR1 MNHEY, CDR2 SVGAGI. The CDR3: CASSHIPKAGEQFF. For the CDR3, the DNA is TGTGCCAGCAGCCATATCCCCAAAGCGGGGGAGCAGTTCTTC.

The V gene is TRBV21-1, the J gene TRBJ1-5; TRBD1, the table's D call, was not compared with the DNA. TRBV21-1 is designated a pseudogene. The CDR3 loop spans 15 amino acids. As DNA, the CDR3 is TGTGCCAGCAGCAAAGAGGCAGGGAACAATCAGCCCCAGCATTTT. Translation gives CASSKEAGNNQPQHF.

The rearrangement joins TRBV6-5 to TRBJ1-2, with unresolved D. With 5 bases removed from V and 5 bases from J, the gap between germline ends came to 12 bases. CDR1 is MNHEY, CDR2 SVGAGI, per germline. The CDR3 spans 13 residues. The chain's CDR3 is CASSPARGYGYTF. As DNA, the CDR3 is TGTGCCAGCAGTCCAGCCCGTGGGTATGGCTACACCTTC.

The gene calls are TRBV4-2 and TRBJ1-1, with D maybe TRBD1 (5 bases). Germline-derived CDR1 and CDR2 are LGHNA and YNFKEQ. This CDR3 spans 15 amino acids. Trimming removed 0 bases at V and 1 base at J, with 9 bases between. The CDR3 nucleotides are TGTGCCAGCAGCCAAGATTCGGGGGGGAACACTGAAGCTTTCTTT. Protein product: CASSQDSGGNTEAFF.

The rearrangement uses TRBV2 and TRBJ1-6, with 7 bases lining up with TRBD1. The CDR3 is made up of 14 amino acids. Germline loops: CDR1 SNHLY, CDR2 FYNNEI. After removal of 5 bases from V and 7 bases from J, the junction contained 5 bases not matched to a gene. The CDR3 sequence: CASSRDSRNSPLHF. DNA of the CDR3: TGTGCCAGCAGTCGGGACAGCAGAAATTCACCCCTCCACTTT. Full variable domain (outside the CDR3, taken from reference TRBV2 and TRBJ1-6): EPEVTQTPSHQVTQMGQEVILRCVPISNHLYFYWYRQILGQKVEFLVSFYNNEISEKSEIFDDQFSVERPDGSNFTLKIRSTKLEDSAMYFCASSRDSRNSPLHFGNGTRLTVT.

Points on this clone: One junction end does not reproduce the germline sequence, and a read error may be involved. The CDR3 nucleotides read TGTGCCAGCAGGTTAGACAGCTACAATGAGCAGTTCTTC. This sequence encodes CASRLDSYNEQFF. This rearrangement joins TRBV7-2 to TRBJ2-1; tentatively, D is TRBD1 (5 bases). This CDR3 has 13 residues. Germline lookup yields CDR1 SGHTA and CDR2 FQGNSA. Looking up the rest from reference TRBV7-2 and TRBJ2-1 gives the full variable domain: GAGVSQSPSNKVTEKGKDVELRCDPISGHTALYWYRQSLGQGLEFLIYFQGNSAPDKSGLPSDRFSAERTGGSVSTLTIQRTQQEDSAVYLCASRLDSYNEQFFGPGTRLTVL.

The chain carries TRBV4-3 and TRBJ2-7; possible D gene TRBD2, 6 bases. Trimming shortened V by 3 bases and J by 0 bases, and 18 bases separated the two germline ends. The CDR3 extends over 17 amino acids. Germline CDR1 LGHNA, CDR2 YSLEER. CDR3 sequence: CASSHALHVGGSYEQYF. In DNA form, the CDR3 reads TGCGCCAGCAGCCACGCCCTTCACGTGGGGGGCTCCTACGAGCAGTACTTC.